This TCR beta chain was sequenced in a study of radiation and T cells in renal cell carcinoma. Study summary: Nephrectomy followed 15 Gy stereotactic body radiation by 4 weeks. Study-level points and caveats: Top tumor clonotypes rose in blood 2 weeks post-radiation, then contracted.

As for time point: baseline pretreatment blood. Treatment specified: 15 Gy SBRT to primary tumor, nephrectomy 4 weeks later. Radiation-treated patients gave blood at baseline, week 2 and week 4. This renal cell carcinoma was of the clear cell type. Germline CDR1 and CDR2: MNHNS and SASEGT. The CDR3 has 13 residues. Trimming left V 2 bases short and J 7 bases short, with 6 bases between. Profiling relied on immunoSEQ multiplex PCR, and the TCRdb table lists in-frame clones only, not all of them. The sample has around 160,000 clones; 88% are singletons. Details on this clone: Its antigen is unknown.

The chain has TRBV6-1 and TRBJ1-6; D gene unclear. This sequence originates from a woman in her seventies with renal cell carcinoma. The sample was blood, taken from a patient whose treatment included radiotherapy and nephrectomy. CDR3 protein: CASSEIGNSPLHF. The CDR3 bases are TGTGCCAGCAGTGAAATCGGAAATTCACCCCTCCACTTT.